Shown below are 19 T cell receptor beta chains from a single sample sequenced in a study of blood T cell repertoires in COVID-19. Libraries were prepared by immunoSEQ multiplex PCR; TCRdb keeps only in-frame clonotypes and omits some of them. This sample has approximately 340,000 clones, with around four fifths found just once. The sequenced sample was peripheral blood. All receptors derive from a man under 40 with active or convalescent COVID-19.

The J gene is TRBJ1-5, the V gene TRBV7-2; 9 nucleotides match TRBD1. This CDR3 is built from 15 residues. The germline V gene has CDR1 SGHTA and CDR2 FQGNSA. The junction had 5 bases not matched to a gene; V was cut back by 5 bases and J by 3 bases. This CDR3 reads CASSTRTGDNQPQHF. The CDR3 DNA sequence: TGTGCCAGCAGCACCCGGACAGGGGACAATCAGCCCCAGCATTTT.

The chain employs TRBV7-2 and TRBJ2-1; D is perhaps TRBD2 (6 bases). Germline V gene lookup returns CDR1 SGHTA and CDR2 FQGNSA. The CDR3 contains 17 residues. With 7 bases removed from V and 0 bases from J, the gap between germline ends came to 19 bases. DNA for the CDR3: TGTGCCAGCACCCGACGTTCGGGGGAGAGCTCCTACAATGAGCAGTTCTTC. This sequence encodes CASTRRSGESSYNEQFF.

This clone came up a few times. The genes are TRBV6-6 and TRBJ2-7; 8 bases agree with TRBD1. Germline-derived CDR1 and CDR2 are MNHNY and SVGAGI (reference sequence). There are 16 residues in the CDR3. V was clipped by 6 bases and J by 5 bases; unmatched bases: 15. This chain's CDR3 is CASSSTGGRGHHEQYF. The CDR3 bases are TGTGCCAGCAGCTCTACTGGCGGCAGGGGGCATCACGAGCAGTACTTC.

V gene TRBV19 combines with J gene TRBJ2-7; 7 bases map to TRBD1. The ends lost 3 bases at V and 6 bases at J; junction bases unmatched: 8. The CDR3 spans 14 residues. Germline V gene data show CDR1 as LNHDA and CDR2 as SQIVND (reference sequence). The CDR3 DNA follows: TGTGCCAGTAGTATGGTAGGGGGCATGGGCGAGCAGTACTTC. It specifies CASSMVGGMGEQYF.

V usage is TRBV10-3 and J usage is TRBJ1-1; TRBD1 might be the D (6 bases). The CDR3 length is 14 residues. Deletions cut 2 bases from V and 2 bases from J, with 9 bases between. Germline V gene sequence: CDR1 ENHRY, CDR2 SYGVKD. The CDR3 here is CAISEDRSNTEAFF. Here the CDR3 DNA reads TGTGCCATCAGTGAGGACAGGAGCAACACTGAAGCTTTCTTT.

In this sample, this clone turned up a few times. The V call is TRBV19, the J call TRBJ2-1; 7 nucleotides line up with TRBD1. The CDR3 runs 14 residues. V shed 4 bases and J 4 bases; nucleotides not matched to a gene: 4. Germline assignment: CDR1 LNHDA and CDR2 SQIVND (reference sequence). The CDR3 spells CASSTQGVYNEQFF. CDR3 coding DNA: TGTGCCAGTAGTACCCAGGGGGTTTACAATGAGCAGTTCTTC.

The gene calls are TRBV27 and TRBJ2-7; 11 positions agree with TRBD1. Germline CDR1 is MNHEY and CDR2 is SMNVEV (reference sequence). Trimming took 3 bases from V and 3 from J; bases not matched to a gene: 7. The CDR3 covers 16 residues. CDR3 sequence reads: CASSLRGTGGVYEQYF. The CDR3 nucleotides are TGTGCCAGCAGTTTGAGGGGGACAGGGGGTGTCTACGAGCAGTACTTC.

This chain uses TRBV7-2 with TRBJ2-2; tentative D call: TRBD1 (5 bases). In germline, CDR1 is SGHTA, CDR2 FQGNSA. V lost 0 bases and J lost 2, with 10 bases in between. This CDR3 has 16 residues. The CDR3 DNA reads TGTGCCAGCAGCTTAGCGCATGGGGCCAACACCGGGGAGCTGTTTTTT. This sequence encodes CASSLAHGANTGELFF.

The CDR3: CASSLRVGDTGELFF. CDR3 nucleotide sequence: TGTGCCAGCAGCTTGCGAGTAGGGGACACCGGGGAGCTGTTTTTT. The rearrangement links TRBV5-4 to TRBJ2-2; TRBD1 is a possible D gene (5 bases). The germline V and J ends were trimmed by 1 base and 3 bases, with 10 bases remaining between them. Per the germline V gene, CDR1 is SGHNT and CDR2 is YYREEE (reference sequence). This CDR3 has 15 residues. Full variable domain (outside the CDR3, taken from reference TRBV5-4 and TRBJ2-2): ETGVTQSPTHLIKTRGQQVTLRCSSQSGHNTVSWYQQALGQGPQFIFQYYREEENGRGNFPPRFSGLQFPNYSSELNVNALELDDSALYLCASSLRVGDTGELFFGEGSRLTVL.

CDR3 sequence (DNA): TGCGCCAGCAGCTGGGGGACAGGGGAGAACACTGAAGCTTTCTTT. Encoded protein: CASSWGTGENTEAFF. The chain combines TRBV5-1 with TRBJ1-1; 10 bases fit TRBD1. The V gene end was trimmed by 3 bases and the J gene end by 1 base; junction bases not matched to a gene: 3. The CDR3 is 15 residues long. Germline V gene lookup returns CDR1 SGHRS and CDR2 YFSETQ.

The rearrangement uses TRBV6-5 and TRBJ1-4; D gene unclear. Deletions cut 4 bases from V and 5 bases from J, with 11 bases between. The CDR3 consists of 14 residues. From germline, CDR1 is MNHEY and CDR2 SVGAGI. CDR3 loop: CASSWSESNEKLFF. The CDR3 region has the DNA TGTGCCAGCAGTTGGAGTGAATCGAATGAAAAACTGTTTTTT.

The chain links TRBV6-1 to TRBJ2-3; 11 nucleotides agree with TRBD2. CDR1 MNHNS and CDR2 SASEGT come from the germline V gene. The J segment lost 3 bases and the V segment lost 4 bases, leaving 15 bases of the junction unmatched. This CDR3 has 19 residues. CDR3 sequence reads: CASSGPGLAGPVGTDTQYF. The CDR3 DNA sequence: TGTGCCAGCAGTGGGCCCGGACTAGCGGGCCCAGTTGGGACAGATACGCAGTATTTT.

The chain combines TRBV5-1 with TRBJ1-2, with 7 bases that match TRBD1. The CDR3 is made up of 13 amino acids. Trimming took 0 bases from V and 4 from J; bases not matched to a gene: 0. Germline-derived CDR1 and CDR2 are SGHRS and YFSETQ. The CDR3 coding sequence is TGCGCCAGCAGCTTGGAGGGGGCCTATGGCTACACCTTC. Its protein is CASSLEGAYGYTF. The full variable domain, in which reference TRBV5-1 and TRBJ1-2 provide the parts outside the CDR3, is KAGVTQTPRYLIKTRGQQVTLSCSPISGHRSVSWYQQTPGQGLQFLFEYFSETQRNKGNFPGRFSGRQFSNSRSEMNVSTLELGDSALYLCASSLEGAYGYTFGSGTRLTVV.

J is TRBJ2-5 and V is TRBV5-1; 16 positions match TRBD2. Germline V lookup: CDR1 SGHRS, CDR2 YFSETQ. The length of the CDR3 is 17 residues. V dropped 4 bases and J dropped 3; count of bases not matched to a gene: 6. The CDR3: CASSRGLAGGLEETQYF. The CDR3 DNA sequence: TGCGCCAGCAGCCGGGGACTAGCGGGGGGGCTGGAAGAGACCCAGTACTTC. Full variable domain (missing parts from reference TRBV5-1 and TRBJ2-5): KAGVTQTPRYLIKTRGQQVTLSCSPISGHRSVSWYQQTPGQGLQFLFEYFSETQRNKGNFPGRFSGRQFSNSRSEMNVSTLELGDSALYLCASSRGLAGGLEETQYFGPGTRLLVL.

This chain uses TRBV7-3 with TRBJ1-1; D perhaps matches TRBD1 (5 bases). The length of the CDR3 is 15 residues. V was pared by 0 bases and J by 0 bases, with 8 bases between. The germline V gene has CDR1 SGHTA and CDR2 FQGTGA. The CDR3 reads CASSLTPGMNTEAFF. The CDR3 DNA reads TGTGCCAGCAGCTTAACGCCAGGGATGAACACTGAAGCTTTCTTT.

The V call is TRBV12-3 or TRBV12-4, the J call TRBJ2-5; D is possibly TRBD1 (6 bases). The CDR3 covers 13 residues. Trimming took off 6 bases at V and 3 bases at J, with 11 bases between the two ends. The CDR3 DNA reads TGTGCCAGCAGCCTGGGACAAGAAGAGACCCAGTACTTC. It translates to CASSLGQEETQYF.

V and J are TRBV5-1 and TRBJ1-1; TRBD1 aligns across 9 bases. The CDR3 runs 14 residues. Germline trimming cut 5 bases from V and 7 bases from J; bases unmatched to any gene: 9. The germline V gene encodes CDR1 SGHRS and CDR2 YFSETQ. The chain's CDR3 is CASSPRTGANEAFF. CDR3 coding DNA: TGCGCCAGCAGTCCCCGGACAGGGGCAAATGAAGCTTTCTTT.

The V call is TRBV19, the J call TRBJ1-3, with 8 bases lining up with TRBD1. There are 15 residues in the CDR3. Germline trimming cut 2 bases from V and 3 bases from J; bases unmatched to any gene: 3. Germline CDR1 reads LNHDA; CDR2 reads SQIVND (reference sequence). The DNA of the CDR3 is TGTGCCAGTAGTATACTGGGGACAGGTGGAAACACCATATATTTT. Translating gives CASSILGTGGNTIYF.

This clone was seen a few times. The genes are TRBV27 and TRBJ2-2; 9 positions agree with TRBD1. The CDR3 runs 18 residues. Per germline, CDR1 MNHEY and CDR2 SMNVEV (reference sequence). The V segment lost 6 bases and the J segment 3 bases; nucleotides outside the gene matches: 14. The CDR3 protein is CASSPGTGFLWDTGELFF. In DNA, the CDR3 is TGTGCCAGCAGCCCCGGGACAGGGTTTCTCTGGGACACCGGGGAGCTGTTTTTT.